This T cell receptor (beta chain) was sequenced during a study of T cells after yellow fever vaccination. Study-wide results and caveats: Bulk-population clonotypes that are abundant could appear as contaminants in FACS-sorted repertoires.

CDR3 length equals 11 residues. V was cut by 5 bases and J by 11 bases, with 12 bases left in between. There are a few counts of this clonotype. Its target is not known. Generation of TCR cDNA used 5'RACE template switching (which added a universal primer site and UMIs). TCRdb passed the 5' RACE reads through MiXCR, listing each CDR3 protein once. This table holds about 350,000 distinct CDR3 sequences, approximately 10% found once. This specimen consisted of PBMCs, obtained on the day of the first yellow fever vaccination. This TCR came from a man between 18 and 35 years old who received the YFV17D yellow fever vaccine. The J gene is TRBJ1-1, the V gene TRBV12-3 or TRBV12-4; tentative D call: TRBD1 (5 bases). In DNA form, the CDR3 reads TGTGCCAGCAGTCCAAGGGGCGGGGCTTTCTTT. Translation: CASSPRGGAFF.